These 25 T cell receptor beta chains came from one sample sequenced in a study of T cell repertoires in cytomegalovirus infection. Each CDR3 protein gets one entry after TCRdb re-called the reads with MiXCR. The table has a few hundred thousand distinct CDR3 sequences, 9.5% seen once. The sequenced sample consisted of PBMCs. The origin of the receptors is a human donor in good health (CMV status not recorded). Some clones in this sample may be carry-over from other donors' samples.

The table lists this clonotype with many counts. The chain combines TRBV7-2 with TRBJ1-1, with 8 bases lining up with TRBD1. CDR3 length equals 14 residues. Germline trimming cut 2 bases from V and 5 bases from J; bases unmatched to any gene: 4. From germline, CDR1 is SGHTA and CDR2 FQGNSA. DNA of the CDR3: TGTGCCAGCAGCTTACGACAGGGGAGAACTGAAGCTTTCTTT. Its translation: CASSLRQGRTEAFF.

This rearrangement joins TRBV29-1 to TRBJ2-1; no firm D call. From germline, CDR1 is SQVTM and CDR2 ANQGSEA. V lost 3 bases and J lost 8, with 8 bases in between. The CDR3 contains 11 residues. As DNA, the CDR3 is TGCAGCGTTGACGCTTGGGATGAGCAGTTCTTC. This translates into CSVDAWDEQFF.

This clonotype has ten or more counts. The CDR3 reads CASSLSSGYQETQYF. The CDR3 DNA is TGTGCCAGCAGCTTATCATCAGGGTACCAAGAGACCCAGTACTTC. The chain employs TRBV7-3 and TRBJ2-5; D possibly corresponds to TRBD1 (5 bases). Trimming shortened V by 2 bases and J by 0 bases, and 10 bases separated the two germline ends. Per germline, CDR1 SGHTA and CDR2 FQGTGA. The CDR3 consists of 15 residues.

The table lists this clonotype with many counts. The chain combines TRBV19 with TRBJ1-1; D is unresolved. Germline lookup yields CDR1 LNHDA and CDR2 SQIVND (reference sequence). This CDR3 is built from 12 residues. Trimming pared 7 bases from V and 13 bases from J, leaving 19 bases between. The CDR3 region is CASTSAGFRGFF. CDR3 bases: TGTGCCAGTACCTCGGCCGGATTTCGGGGTTTCTTT.

For this clonotype: This clone may be a read error of a much larger clone one base away. The V and J genes are TRBV7-2 and TRBJ2-1; D possibly corresponds to TRBD1 (6 bases). The CDR3 totals 15 residues. The germline V gene has CDR1 SGHTA and CDR2 FQGNSA. Trimming took off 4 bases at V and 8 bases at J, with 18 bases between the two ends. This CDR3 is CASSSSNRVGDEQFF. The CDR3 DNA follows: TGTGCCAGCAGCTCCAGCAACAGGGTTGGGGATGAGCAGTTCTTC.

V gene TRBV19 combines with J gene TRBJ2-3, with D perhaps TRBD1 or TRBD2 (5 bases each). The germline gives CDR1 LNHDA, CDR2 SQIVND (reference sequence). The length of the CDR3 is 15 residues. V gave up 3 bases and J gave up 4 bases, with 14 bases separating them. As DNA, the CDR3 is TGTGCCAGTAGTATTGTGACGGGACGAGCAGATACGCAGTATTTT. Translation gives CASSIVTGRADTQYF.

In nucleotides, the CDR3 is TGTGCCAGCAGCTTAGCGGGGTCGGGGCGCCTGGGTGGAAACACCATATATTTT. Translated: CASSLAGSGRLGGNTIYF. V usage is TRBV7-2 and J usage is TRBJ1-3; a weak D match, TRBD1 (5 bases). Per germline, CDR1 SGHTA and CDR2 FQGNSA. Trimming shortened V by 0 bases and J by 3 bases, and 18 bases separated the two germline ends. The CDR3 loop spans 18 amino acids.

This clonotype came up many times. The V gene is TRBV12-3 or TRBV12-4, the J gene TRBJ1-4; D gene uncertain. Trimming removed 3 bases at V and 5 bases at J, with 13 bases between. This CDR3 region has 15 residues. CDR3 in DNA: TGTGCCAGCAGTTTGGGAGGGAGTACAAATGAAAAACTGTTTTTT. It is translated as CASSLGGSTNEKLFF.

The J gene is TRBJ1-1, the V gene TRBV27; no definite D call. The CDR3 has 15 residues. V was shortened by 5 bases and J by 0 bases, with 13 bases between the two germline ends. The germline V gene encodes CDR1 MNHEY and CDR2 SMNVEV (reference sequence). The CDR3 DNA reads as TGTGCCAGCAGTCGGGCAAGGGTTATGAACACTGAAGCTTTCTTT. Translation: CASSRARVMNTEAFF.

The chain joins TRBV5-6 to TRBJ2-6; 10 nucleotides match TRBD1. Germline CDR1 reads SGHDT; CDR2 reads YYEEEE. With V trimmed by 2 bases and J by 0 bases, 2 bases remained unmatched. This CDR3 region has 17 residues. CDR3 residues: CASSFRQGASGANVLTF. DNA of the CDR3: TGTGCCAGCAGCTTCAGACAGGGGGCCTCTGGGGCCAACGTCCTGACTTTC. Full variable domain (rest looked up from reference TRBV5-6 and TRBJ2-6): DAGVTQSPTHLIKTRGQQVTLRCSPKSGHDTVSWYQQALGQGPQFIFQYYEEEERQRGNFPDRFSGHQFPNYSSELNVNALLLGDSALYLCASSFRQGASGANVLTFGAGSRLTVL.

This clonotype was detected many times. In DNA form, the CDR3 reads TGTGCCAGCAGTCCCCCAGGGGGTGGGCATTCACCCCTCCACTTT. Translation gives CASSPPGGGHSPLHF. The genes are TRBV27 and TRBJ1-6, with 7 nucleotides matching TRBD1. Germline CDR1 reads MNHEY; CDR2 reads SMNVEV (reference sequence). The CDR3 sequence is 15 residues long. V was pared by 5 bases and J by 8 bases, with 9 bases of the junction left unmatched.

This clonotype was observed a handful of times. This chain uses TRBV20-1 with TRBJ2-7, with 7 bases identical to TRBD1. Germline values: CDR1 DFQATT, CDR2 SNEGSKA (reference sequence). Trimming took 5 bases from V and 2 from J; bases not matched to a gene: 9. The CDR3 length is 14 residues. CDR3 sequence reads: CSAPDRVEPYEQYF. The CDR3 DNA follows: TGCAGTGCTCCTGACAGGGTAGAACCCTACGAGCAGTACTTC.

This clonotype came up many times. The V call is TRBV7-2, the J call TRBJ2-6; D not certain. The V gene's germline CDR1 is SGHTA and CDR2 FQGNSA. The V gene lost 9 bases and the J gene lost 4 bases, with 7 bases spanning the gap. The CDR3 consists of 12 residues. The CDR3 sequence is CARVSGANVLTF. The DNA of the CDR3 is TGTGCCAGGGTGTCAGGGGCCAACGTCCTGACTTTC.

Only a few counts were recorded for this clonotype. CDR3 loop: CASSPLMGSSYNEQFF. The CDR3 DNA is TGTGCCAGCAGTCCCCTGATGGGCAGCTCCTACAATGAGCAGTTCTTC. The rearrangement joins TRBV27 to TRBJ2-1, with D unclear. Trimming shortened V by 5 bases and J by 0 bases, and 14 bases separated the two germline ends. This CDR3 is built from 16 residues. CDR1 and CDR2 (germline): MNHEY, SMNVEV (reference sequence).

Turning to this clonotype: The junction differs from germline at one of its ends, possibly a read error. CDR3 loop: CTSSLVRKGTDTQYF. In nucleotides, the CDR3 is TGTACCAGCAGCTTAGTCCGGAAGGGGACAGATACGCAGTATTTT. The chain employs TRBV11-2 and TRBJ2-3; D perhaps matches TRBD1 (5 bases). This CDR3 spans 15 amino acids. CDR1 is SGHAT and CDR2 is FQNNGV in the germline V gene.

In its sample, this clonotype was seen many times. The genes are TRBV7-2 and TRBJ1-3; no clear D. Germline V gene data show CDR1 as SGHTA and CDR2 as FQGNSA. There are 15 residues in the CDR3. Trimming cost V 5 bases and J 3 bases, with 14 bases left between them. CDR3 amino acids: CASSQGPSSGNTIYF. DNA for the CDR3: TGTGCCAGCAGCCAAGGACCTTCCAGTGGAAACACCATATATTTT. Together with reference TRBV7-2 and TRBJ1-3, the CDR3 gives the full variable domain: GAGVSQSPSNKVTEKGKDVELRCDPISGHTALYWYRQSLGQGLEFLIYFQGNSAPDKSGLPSDRFSAERTGGSVSTLTIQRTQQEDSAVYLCASSQGPSSGNTIYFGEGSWLTVV.

The chain links TRBV6-2 or TRBV6-3 to TRBJ2-1; 11 bases line up with TRBD1. CDR1 and CDR2 (germline): MNHEY, SVGEGT. This CDR3 is built from 15 residues. V dropped 4 bases and J dropped 9; count of bases not matched to a gene: 8. The DNA for the CDR3 is TGTGCCAGCAGTTTACTAGGACAGGGGGCTGGTGAGCAGTTCTTC. Its protein is CASSLLGQGAGEQFF.

This clonotype occurred a few times. This rearrangement joins TRBV7-9 to TRBJ2-3, with 7 positions matching TRBD2. The V gene's germline CDR1 is SEHNR and CDR2 FQNEAQ (reference sequence). The J segment lost 5 bases and the V segment lost 6 bases, leaving 11 bases of the junction unmatched. This CDR3 is built from 15 residues. Here the CDR3 DNA reads TGTGCCAGCAGTCGAGTGGCGGGAGTGGAAGATACGCAGTATTTT. Translated: CASSRVAGVEDTQYF.

Ten or more counts support this clonotype. V usage is TRBV7-3 and J usage is TRBJ2-7, with D perhaps matching TRBD1 or TRBD2 (6 bases each). Germline V gene lookup returns CDR1 SGHTA and CDR2 FQGTGA. The CDR3 is 14 amino acids. V dropped 5 bases and J dropped 4 bases, with 15 bases sitting between them. CDR3: CASSLQGGGYEQYF. The CDR3 DNA sequence: TGTGCCAGCAGCCTACAGGGAGGAGGGTACGAGCAGTACTTC.

This clonotype was counted at least ten times. The J gene is TRBJ2-7, the V gene TRBV7-8; tentatively, D is TRBD1 (6 bases). Germline loops: CDR1 SGHVS, CDR2 FQNEAQ. This CDR3 contains 14 residues. V shed 5 bases and J shed 7 bases, with 18 bases lying between them. The CDR3 is CASSLGLGAREQYF. The DNA for the CDR3 is TGTGCCAGCAGCCTTGGTCTGGGGGCTAGGGAGCAGTACTTC.

Ten or more counts support this clonotype. The chain recombines TRBV6-1 with TRBJ2-6; D is unresolved. The germline V gene encodes CDR1 MNHNS and CDR2 SASEGT. This CDR3 region has 11 residues. V was cut by 6 bases and J by 6 bases, with 3 bases left in between. The CDR3, as DNA: TGTGCCAGCAGAACGGCCAACGTCCTGACTTTC. Translated, it gives CASRTANVLTF.

The CDR3 protein is CASSFRGDSYNEQFF. CDR3 nucleotide sequence: TGTGCCAGCAGCTTCCGGGGGGACTCCTACAATGAGCAGTTCTTC. V gene TRBV11-2 combines with J gene TRBJ2-1, with 7 bases fitting TRBD2. The CDR3 length is 15 residues. Unmatched junction bases numbered 2, after V lost 3 bases and J lost 0 bases. Germline-derived CDR1 and CDR2 are SGHAT and FQNNGV.

The rearrangement links TRBV27 to TRBJ1-1; 7 positions agree with TRBD1. The germline CDR1 and CDR2 sequences are MNHEY and SMNVEV (reference sequence). After removal of 7 bases from V and 9 bases from J, the junction contained 14 bases not matched to a gene. This CDR3 spans 14 amino acids. CDR3 sequence: CASTQEIGTAKAFF. The DNA of the CDR3 is TGTGCCAGCACCCAAGAAATAGGGACAGCTAAAGCTTTCTTT.

This clonotype was counted at least ten times. The gene calls are TRBV7-9 and TRBJ1-6, with D uncertain. The CDR3 totals 15 residues. V lost 5 bases, J lost 10 bases, and 18 bases lay in between. CDR1 is SEHNR, CDR2 FQNEAQ, per germline (reference sequence). The CDR3 nucleotides read TGTGCCAGCAGCCTTACCGAGGGAGCGGAATCACCCCTCCACTTT. Amino acids: CASSLTEGAESPLHF.

In its sample, this clonotype was seen many times. V and J are TRBV7-9 and TRBJ1-1, with a tentative D call TRBD1 (6 bases). From germline, CDR1 is SEHNR and CDR2 FQNEAQ (reference sequence). The ends were cut back, 4 bases at V and 9 bases at J, with 18 bases in the middle. The length of the CDR3 is 14 residues. As DNA, the CDR3 is TGTGCCAGCAGCTCGAACCCGGGACAAACTAAAGCTTTCTTT. This translates into CASSSNPGQTKAFF.